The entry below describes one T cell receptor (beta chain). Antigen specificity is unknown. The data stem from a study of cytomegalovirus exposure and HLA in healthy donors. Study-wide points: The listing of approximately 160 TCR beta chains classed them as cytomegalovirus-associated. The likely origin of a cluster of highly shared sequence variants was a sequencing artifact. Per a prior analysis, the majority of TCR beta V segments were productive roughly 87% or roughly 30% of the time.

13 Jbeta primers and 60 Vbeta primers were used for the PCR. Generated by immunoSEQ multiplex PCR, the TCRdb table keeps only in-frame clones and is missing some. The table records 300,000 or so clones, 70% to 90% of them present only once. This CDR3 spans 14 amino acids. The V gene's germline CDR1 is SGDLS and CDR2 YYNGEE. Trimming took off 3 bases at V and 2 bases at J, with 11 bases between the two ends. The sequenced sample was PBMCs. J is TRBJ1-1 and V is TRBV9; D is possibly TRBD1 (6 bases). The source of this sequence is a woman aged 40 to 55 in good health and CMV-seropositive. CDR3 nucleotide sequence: TGTGCCAGCAGCGAACAGGGAGCAAACACTGAAGCTTTCTTT. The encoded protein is CASSEQGANTEAFF.